This passage covers 3 T cell receptor beta chains from one sample sequenced in a study of blood T cell repertoires in COVID-19. Assay used: immunoSEQ multiplex PCR; TCRdb lists only in-frame clones, some missing. The data hold around 150,000 clones, with around nine tenths observed a single time. Sequenced sample: peripheral blood. The receptors were gathered from a man aged 45 to 65 with active or convalescent COVID-19.

The chain has TRBV14 and TRBJ2-7; 11 nucleotides line up with TRBD2. Trimming at V came to 4 bases and at J to 2 bases, leaving 1 base not matched to a gene. In germline, CDR1 is SGHDN, CDR2 FVKESK. This CDR3 comprises 14 residues. The CDR3 is CASSRLAGPYEQYF. CDR3 DNA: TGTGCCAGCAGCCGACTAGCGGGGCCCTACGAGCAGTACTTC. The whole variable domain, filled in from reference TRBV14 and TRBJ2-7, reads EAGVTQFPSHSVIEKGQTVTLRCDPISGHDNLYWYRRVMGKEIKFLLHFVKESKQDESGMPNNRFLAERTGGTYSTLKVQPAELEDSGVYFCASSRLAGPYEQYFGPGTRLTVT.

In its sample, this clone was seen a few times. The chain carries TRBV7-2 and TRBJ2-4; D is undetermined. The germline V gene has CDR1 SGHTA and CDR2 FQGNSA. The V and J ends lost 5 bases and 8 bases respectively, with 10 bases between them. This CDR3 comprises 12 residues. Here the CDR3 reads CASSPTGYIQYF. The CDR3 coding sequence is TGTGCCAGCAGCCCGACTGGGTACATTCAGTACTTC.

The chain carries TRBV18 and TRBJ2-1, with D uncertain. The CDR3 runs to 12 residues. Trimming removed 3 bases at V and 7 bases at J, with 7 bases between. Germline CDR1 reads KGHSH; CDR2 reads LQKENI. The CDR3 DNA follows: TGTGCCAGCTCACCGGTCCAGAATGAGCAGTTCTTC. It yields the protein CASSPVQNEQFF.